This TCR beta chain was documented in a study of T cell responses to AZD1222 COVID-19 vaccine (dated by TCRdb to the early 2020s). Study-wide context: A total of 233 trial participants underwent TCR sequencing, of whom some 210 received two doses of AZD1222 and about 25 received two doses of the MenACWY control vaccine. Enrollment into the trials was organized by age into subgroups of 18-55, 56-69 and 70-plus years, and those subgroups contained roughly 150, 30 and 60 TCR-sequenced participants, respectively. Paper-wide results and their limitations: Epitopes outside the regions mutated in the B.1.351 and B.1.1.7 variants were reportedly recognized by nearly half of the unique spike-specific TCRs. A significant rise in spike-specific TCR breadth and depth was observed after two AZD1222 doses relative to day 0 and relative to MenACWY recipients. In the small 56-69-year group, the increase in depth fell short of significance, most likely because of low power. Conclusions about previously exposed vaccinees are limited, since just 6 or 7 AZD1222 recipients were seropositive for SARS-CoV-2 at baseline. Vaccine-associated CD4 TCRs spanned the whole spike protein, with dominant responses in regions 160-218 and 743-854. Because no day 14 peak-response samples were available, the repertoires could be characterized only after the peak T cell response. Participants were mostly white British and included more females than males, and it was suggested by the authors that clonal diversity may have been underestimated.

A remark on this clone: No antigen is known for it. The input lacks base qualities; no much larger clone sits a single base away.

The label giving this sample's time point can be read as: about 28 days (+/-7) after the second vaccine dose. AZD1222 recipients with second doses at about 4 weeks or about 12 weeks were pooled, because spike-specific TCR depth and breadth did not differ between schedules. The vaccinee samples were drawn from two UK trials, COV001 and COV002, one of which was a single-blind randomized controlled phase 2/3 trial testing AZD1222 (ChAdOx1 nCoV-19) in healthy adults. For TCRbeta chain sequencing, PBMC samples were collected from trial participants at day 0 and at day 28 after the second dose. The CDR3 regions of human TCRbeta chains were subjected to immunosequencing. Per the authors' processing: TCRs in the repertoires were matched against a reference library of SARS-CoV-2-specific TCRs that had been generated with the MIRA antigen-specificity platform. Breadth was defined as the fraction of unique TCRs that were SARS-CoV-2-associated, and depth was defined as the fraction of total T cells that were SARS-CoV-2-associated. Using the MIRA data, each spike-specific TCR was assigned both to the spike region to which the TCR was reactive and to a CD4 or CD8 class. Log10-transformed breadth and depth values were compared by one-way ANOVA with Sidak's multiple comparisons tests. Imported from immuneACCESS, the table was reduced by TCRdb to in-frame sequences with V and J called. These copies leave out some clones; in studies compared against another copy, an unresolved V gene accounts for under half, and the cause of the remainder is not known. The DNA gave D and trimming, while V, J and clone size come from that table. In all, the sample holds over 85,000 clones, and about 90% of those were seen once. The biggest ten clones account for around 14% of the sample.

The germline V gene supplies CDR1 SGHVS and CDR2 FQNEAQ. Relative to germline, V is 6 bases shorter and J is 6 bases shorter, with 14 bases between their ends. Counted from cysteine to phenylalanine, this CDR3 has 13 amino acids. Only the CDR3 portion is preserved as DNA: 39 bases, with reading frame beginning at the first base. The chain couples TRBV7-8 to TRBJ1-2; TRBD1 might be the D gene, on 5 matching bases. This TCR was sampled from an adult who received the AZD1222 COVID-19 vaccine. The material sequenced was peripheral blood, taken 28 days after the second AZD1222 dose. Read as DNA, the sequence is TGTGCCAGCAGAAATGCTGGGGGTAATGGCTACACCTTC. This yields the protein CASRNAGGNGYTF.